Below, one TCR beta chain is given with its context. CDR1 and CDR2 from the germline V gene are SGDLS and YYNGEE. Deletions cut 3 bases from V and 8 bases from J, with 12 bases between. The CDR3 contains 14 residues. The data were obtained in a study of blood T cell repertoires in COVID-19. Study-level background: The study drew acute and convalescent COVID-19 samples from the United States, Italy and Spain. PBMCs, B-cell-depleted T cells, or T cells provided the cDNA or gDNA that made up the material.

Some clones are missing from TCRdb's copy, which holds only in-frame ones; the method was immunoSEQ multiplex PCR. The table records hundreds of thousands of clones, just under 90% of them present only once. The chain joins TRBV9 to TRBJ1-6, with D possibly matching TRBD1 (6 bases). The sequence came from a young woman who had recovered from COVID-19. Sequenced material: PBMCs or T cells enriched from blood (not recorded which). The CDR3 is CASSDGGPYSPLHF. Written as DNA, the CDR3 is TGTGCCAGCAGCGATGGGGGCCCGTATTCACCCCTCCACTTT.